This T cell receptor (beta chain) originates from a study of beta chain features in type 1 diabetes (dated by TCRdb to 2016 to 2019). At the level of the whole study: No differences in mean age, gender distribution, total cell number or subset yield were found between patients and healthy donors. A total of some 100,000,000 sorted cells were examined across all samples, and a strong correlation was observed between cell number per subset and RNA yield. The study compared TCRB repertoires of sorted circulating CD4+ T cell subsets between recently diagnosed type 1 diabetes patients and matched healthy donors. Whereas all 28 donors provided naive and central memory subsets, regulatory and stem cell-like memory subsets were isolated from just 8 patients and roughly 8 healthy donors.

Comments on this clone: Its antigen is not yet known. No much larger clone exists at a distance of one base, and base qualities are not known.

A single peripheral blood draw of about 116 mL on average was collected from each donor into heparinised tubes. Using a panel that included CD45RO, CCR7, CD25, CD127, CD95 and CD27, naive, central memory, regulatory and stem cell-like memory CD4+ T cells were sorted on a BD FACSAria II. Every sorted population had a purity above 95%. PBMCs were isolated immediately by Lymphoprep density gradient centrifugation and stained directly without culture. To minimize batch effects, samples were stained and sorted in pairs, one healthy donor with one patient per experiment. The High Capacity cDNA Reverse Transcription Kit was used to reverse transcribe all of the isolated RNA, meaning that expressed TCRB transcripts were what got sequenced. Deep immunoSEQ sequencing was performed on naive, central memory and regulatory T cell samples, with an average of roughly 3.3 million total reads per sample. Sorted cells were lysed in RLT buffer, and RNA was extracted using DNase-treated RNeasy Micro or Mini kits according to cell number. To prevent cross-contamination, every cell subset was processed on its own, while patient and healthy donor samples were processed together. Using the immunoSEQ multiplex PCR, TCRB sequences were amplified from cDNA into 87-bp fragments spanning the CDR3 region. The amplicons were sequenced using the Illumina HiSeq platform. In the paper's pipeline: Synthetic template baselines were used to correct PCR bias computationally, reads within Hamming distance 2 were collapsed together, and singletons that could not be merged were discarded. By aligning reads against IMGT, V, D and J genes, CDR3 length, and insertions or deletions at six rearrangement sites were assigned. Clonotype counts were normalized to sorted cell number within each subset before computing true diversity and Gini coefficients with the tcR R package. Repertoire sharing was quantified using the overlap coefficient calculated on TCRB nucleotide sequences. Out-of-frame TCRB sequences from naive cells were analyzed to stand in for the pre-selection repertoire. Imported from immuneACCESS, the table was reduced by TCRdb to in-frame sequences with V and J called. These copies leave out some clones; in studies compared against another copy, an unresolved V gene accounts for under half, and the cause of the remainder is not known. V and J calls plus clone size are reproduced from that table; the DNA served to infer D and trimming. This sample holds 900,000 or so clones; 15% to 20% were observed only once. The ten largest account for 0.023% of the sample.

The paper as a whole reports these results and caveats: Patients with type 1 diabetes made fewer insertions and deleted more nucleotides at VDJ recombination sites, implying thymic rearrangement abnormalities. Naive, central memory and regulatory TCRB repertoires appeared more similar among patients than among healthy donors. Because cDNA was sequenced instead of genomic DNA, highly expressing activated cells could be over-represented, though the groups showed no difference in activation or CD3 levels. HLA sub-analyses involved small numbers of individuals, so any influence of HLA type on TCRB rearrangement remained unresolved. Shorter templates might be favored by PCR, yet because patient and control samples were amplified and corrected together, any such skew would affect both groups equally. In all four CD4+ subsets, TCRB CDR3 length was moderately but significantly shorter in type 1 diabetes patients.

CDR1 SEHNR and CDR2 FQNEAQ were looked up in the germline V gene (reference sequence). V is trimmed back by 3 bases and J by 7 bases, and the junction contains 3 bases that no gene match accounts for. Its CDR3 holds 13 amino acids, cysteine through phenylalanine. The kept DNA is CDR3 alone, 39 bases in frame from the first base. In this chain, TRBV7-9 is recombined with TRBJ2-7; TRBD1 aligns with 10 central bases. The sequenced sample was naive CD4+ T cells from blood. The label giving this sample's cell subset or site can be read as: true naive CD4+ T cells. The TCR sequence derives from a woman under 30 in good health. The CDR3 here reads CASSFGQGGEQYF. The DNA reads TGTGCCAGCAGCTTCGGACAGGGGGGAGAGCAGTACTTC.